One T cell receptor (beta chain) is described in this entry. This clonotype was seen repeatedly, ten times or more. This receptor's antigen is unknown. Base qualities are not provided; no much larger clone lies one nucleotide away. Blood bank volunteers in Maryland, USA served as the healthy controls. Libraries from unsorted PBMCs were made from 2 million PBMCs kept in RNAlater at -80 degrees C until RNA extraction. Peripheral blood underwent Ficoll-Hypaque density gradient centrifugation to isolate PBMCs, which were then cryopreserved in liquid nitrogen. cDNA was synthesized by template-switch 5'RACE using a primer with a 10-nucleotide random unique molecular identifier that tagged each TCR transcript. Over 160 million TCR-beta sequences, covering 15-18 subjects, were produced in each sequencing run. Total RNA was extracted with the RNeasy kit. The KAPA Real-time Library Amplification kit was used to amplify TCR-beta VDJ regions with primers targeting the TCR constant region and the 5'RACE anchor. Sample indexes and Illumina adaptors were added in a first PCR, and a second PCR then increased library yield. The roughly 650 bp TCR product was size-selected on a 2% E-gel SizeSelection system after Ampure bead purification. Library quality was checked on a Bioanalyzer, concentration was measured with Qubit, and libraries were quantified with the Kapa Library Quantification kit before pooling. Libraries were sequenced paired-end 2 x 150 bp on an Illumina HiSeq 2500. To increase sequence diversity, about 23-30% phiX was spiked into each library pool. Processing in the source paper ran as follows. Quality-filtered reads were processed with the UMI-based MiGEC pipeline, and over 80% of raw TCR sequences were removed by the MiGEC pipeline during error correction. IMGT germline references were used for alignment of VDJ genes, and clonotypes were defined by a unique CDR3 amino acid sequence together with V-J genes. Clonal expansion, Shannon diversity and CDR3 relatedness (CalcPairwiseDistances, ClusterSamples) were evaluated with VDJtools, and phylogenetic trees were built with CLCbio workbench. Expanded clones were defined as having at least 8 unique UMIs, based on coefficient-of-variation modelling across technical triplicates. TCRdb ran its own pipeline on the public reads, namely fastp trimming at Q25 and MiXCR clone calling, and kept in-frame beta chains. For every CDR3 protein sequence, its rows merge into one entry that carries the most common genes and DNA. None of the V and J calls come from the authors' own analysis; TCRdb made them. The sample table contains 70,000 to 95,000 distinct CDR3 sequences; only one count was recorded for approximately 17% of them. Approximately 15% of the sample is in the top ten clones.

The record originates from a study of neurological immune-mediated disorders (dated by TCRdb to about 2019). Broadly, across the study: The study compared peripheral blood TCR-beta repertoires of HTLV-I-associated myelopathy (HAM/TSP) patients, multiple sclerosis patients and healthy controls using UMI-based sequencing. Alongside PBMC samples, the set of about 100 TCR-beta libraries contained longitudinal samples, technical triplicates, and paired CD4+ and CD8+ T-cell subsets that had been sorted. The cohort included 60 to 75 subjects: approximately 15 with HAM/TSP, about 35 with multiple sclerosis, and 20 healthy controls. Overall study outcomes, separate from this receptor: No identical CDR3 amino acid sequences were shared among expanded clones across subjects, suggesting private TCR-beta repertoires in all groups. TCR clonal expansion was highest in HAM/TSP patients and lowest in MS patients, with MS patients falling below even healthy controls.

The sequencing sample was made of PBMCs. This clonotype was sampled from a woman in her 40s in good health.

The nucleotides are TGTGCCAGCAGCGCAATCGGAGTGGAGGGAGAGACCCAGTACTTC. This sequence encodes CASSAIGVEGETQYF. This chain is built from TRBV12-3 or TRBV12-4 and TRBJ2-5, with TRBD2 tentatively as D gene (6 bases match). V is pared back by 6 bases and J by 4 bases, with 18 bases lying between the germline termini. CDR3 length: 15 amino acids, cysteine to phenylalanine. CDR3 DNA only is kept here, 45 bases in frame from base 1.